A selection of T cell receptor beta chains follows, all from one sample in a study of blood T cells in healthy people across ages. One entry per CDR3 protein results from TCRdb running MiXCR on the 5' RACE reads. There are 630,000 or so distinct CDR3 sequences in the sample; about 30% occur only once, and more than 15% lies in the top ten. Sequences were obtained from blood. Receptors originate from a woman of 80 years or more in good health. Both conserved end residues are trimmed from each CDR3. The order of the fields is clone size, D gene, V gene, J gene, CDR3 protein. The D gene is left open where the match is weak. Clone size is stated in some rows and not others, as once, few, many or a class when expanded.

many	TRBD1	TRBV10-3	TRBJ1-5	AISGGQGDQPQH
many	TRBD1	TRBV6-1	TRBJ2-1	ASEHRGPTYNEQF
-	TRBD1	TRBV7-2	TRBJ2-4	ASSPGGTGGNIQY
many	-	TRBV18	TRBJ2-5	ASSPGGSETQY
many	TRBD2	TRBV7-2	TRBJ2-5	ASSPRSAGAVQETQY
many	TRBD1	TRBV5-1	TRBJ2-1	ASSAGDRIGVNEQF
-	-	TRBV27	TRBJ2-5	ASSLSGWRETQY
-	-	TRBV20-1	TRBJ2-5	SARDHEQY
-	-	TRBV21-1	TRBJ2-7	ASSRGQGSSGEQY
-	TRBD1	TRBV15	TRBJ1-5	ATSRPGTGPNQPQH
many	TRBD1	TRBV7-2	TRBJ2-4	ASSSTGAADIQY
-	-	TRBV7-2	TRBJ2-7	ASSPRILYEQY
-	-	TRBV12-3/TRBV12-4	TRBJ2-3	ASSLSISTDMQY
many	TRBD1	TRBV20-1	TRBJ1-2	SARQDRGNYGYT
few	-	TRBV7-9	TRBJ2-1	ASSLGGDQYNEQF
-	-	TRBV28	TRBJ2-7	AGTPGERYQY
-	-	TRBV9	TRBJ2-2	AGSVATAGRNTGELF
many	TRBD1	TRBV29-1	TRBJ2-7	SVGDRGPYEQY
-	-	TRBV6-2/TRBV6-3	TRBJ2-2	ASSQPSGLRSGELF
-	-	TRBV5-1	TRBJ1-2	ASSPSPNYGHT
few	-	TRBV6-6	-	ASSKPSGYNEQY
-	-	TRBV2	TRBJ1-6	ASRPGPNNSPLH
many	-	TRBV19	TRBJ2-5	ASSIGPQSPTQY
-	TRBD2	TRBV18	TRBJ2-7	ASSTGTSGIYEQY
few	-	TRBV7-9	TRBJ2-1	ASSLVESPGNEQF
-	-	TRBV25-1	TRBJ2-1	ASSDPRGPIFWQF
many	TRBD2	TRBV20-1	TRBJ2-1	SADKRGAQGEQF
few	TRBD1	TRBV6-1	TRBJ2-7	ASSVNRGSYEQY
-	-	TRBV9	TRBJ2-7	ASSEGWGGEPYEQY
-	-	TRBV5-1	TRBJ2-1	ASSYDRPYNEQF
many	TRBD2	TRBV7-2	TRBJ2-1	ASSSRLAGGSEQF
once	-	TRBV20-1	TRBJ2-1	SARGPISASSYNEQF
many	TRBD2	TRBV28	TRBJ2-3	ASRLPGLAGLDTQY
few	-	TRBV19	TRBJ1-5	ASSSGYQPQH
-	-	TRBV20-1	TRBJ2-3	SARVWAAGDTQY
many	-	TRBV12-3/TRBV12-4	TRBJ2-7	ASSLISYEQY
-	-	TRBV7-7	TRBJ2-7	ASSQAQGYEQY
many	TRBD1	TRBV10-3	TRBJ2-3	ASGTTGGISDTQY
many	-	TRBV4-1	TRBJ1-1	ASSQESAGLTEAF
many	TRBD2	TRBV20-1	TRBJ2-3	SAREMRGVTDTQY
many	-	TRBV4-3	TRBJ2-7	ASSQAPASPDEQY
many	-	TRBV7-2	TRBJ1-2	ASSLARGYGYT
-	-	TRBV12-3/TRBV12-4	TRBJ2-3	ASSFEGGAGTQY
-	-	TRBV6-6	TRBJ2-1	ASSYRSGFNEQF
few	-	TRBV3-1	TRBJ2-6	ASSGRVSGANVLT
many	-	TRBV12-3/TRBV12-4	TRBJ2-2	ASSLAGPNTGELF
-	TRBD1	TRBV10-3	TRBJ1-2	AISDQGGQGLGGYT
many	-	TRBV20-1	TRBJ1-2	SAIPQGSGYT
few	-	TRBV20-1	TRBJ2-3	SAPINLGPTDTQY
-	TRBD1	TRBV28	TRBJ2-5	ASNEGGRETQY
-	TRBD1	TRBV7-2	TRBJ2-7	ASSPSGQGTYEQY
many	-	TRBV3-1	TRBJ2-3	ASSQESGFTDTQY
-	-	TRBV5-1	TRBJ1-1	ASSLDGRGNTEAF
many	TRBD1	TRBV6-2/TRBV6-3	TRBJ2-1	ASEPGTGVIDEQF